This T cell receptor beta chain derives from a study of PD-1 blockade in mismatch repair-deficient tumors (TCRdb year 2017). Describing the broader study: The trial enrolled fewer than 90 consecutive patients with roughly twelve mismatch repair-deficient cancer types between 2013 and 2016, all previously treated and progressing. Deep sequencing of TCR CDR3 regions was used to track tumor-associated T cell clones in peripheral blood of patients responding to PD-1 blockade.

Overall results and qualifications from the work: After pembrolizumab, tumor-resident clones, which were often undetectable in blood before treatment, expanded rapidly and then contracted, generally ahead of radiologic responses.

The CDR3 runs 23 residues from the cysteine to the phenylalanine. Just CDR3 DNA is preserved here, 69 bases in frame from base 1. Trimming takes 0 bases off V and 3 bases off J; junction bases not matched to a gene: 21. According to the germline V gene (reference sequence), CDR1 reads LNHNV and CDR2 reads YYDKDF. Mismatch repair deficiency in every enrolled patient was established by polymerase chain reaction or immunohistochemistry. TCR sequencing was carried out for a few patients who responded to pembrolizumab therapy. The phase II trial prospectively evaluated PD-1 blockade with pembrolizumab in advanced mismatch repair-deficient cancers, independent of tissue of origin. Peripheral blood T cell samples were gathered serially, both before PD-1 blockade started and at multiple time points afterward. The timing of each blood sample was reported as weeks after the first dose of pembrolizumab. To note about this clone: Its antigen is currently not known. It has no much larger one-base neighbor in the sample; base qualities were not kept.

The receptor library was made with the immunoSEQ multiplex PCR assay. The table comes from immuneACCESS by way of TCRdb, which keeps in-frame sequences with V and J called. Part of the clones is missing from these tables; in studies checked, under half for an unresolved V gene and the rest for unknown reasons. The sample contains more than 85,000 clones, 82% of them found a single time. 6.3% of the sample belongs to the ten largest clones. Sequenced material: peripheral blood, taken 36 weeks after starting pembrolizumab. The rearranged chain carries TRBV15 and TRBJ2-5; TRBD2 aligns with 14 central bases. The TCR originated in an adult with mismatch repair-deficient cancer. In nucleotide form, the sequence is TGTGCCACCAGCAGAGAGAACACCGGGACTAGCGGGAGTGCGGTTGGGACCAAAGAGACCCAGTACTTC. Its protein reads: CATSRENTGTSGSAVGTKETQYF.